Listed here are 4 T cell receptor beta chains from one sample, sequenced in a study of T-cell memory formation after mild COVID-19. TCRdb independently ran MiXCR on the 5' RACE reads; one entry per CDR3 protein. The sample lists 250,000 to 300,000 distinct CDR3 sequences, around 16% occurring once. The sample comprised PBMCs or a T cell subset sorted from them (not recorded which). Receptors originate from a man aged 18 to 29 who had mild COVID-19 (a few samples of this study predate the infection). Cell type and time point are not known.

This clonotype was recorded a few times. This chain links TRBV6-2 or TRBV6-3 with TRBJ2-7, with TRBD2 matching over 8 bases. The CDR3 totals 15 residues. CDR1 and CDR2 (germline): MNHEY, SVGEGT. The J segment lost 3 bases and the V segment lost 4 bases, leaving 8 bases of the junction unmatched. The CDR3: CASSSRAGGLYEQYF. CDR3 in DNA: TGTGCCAGCAGTTCCCGCGCGGGGGGACTCTACGAGCAGTACTTC.

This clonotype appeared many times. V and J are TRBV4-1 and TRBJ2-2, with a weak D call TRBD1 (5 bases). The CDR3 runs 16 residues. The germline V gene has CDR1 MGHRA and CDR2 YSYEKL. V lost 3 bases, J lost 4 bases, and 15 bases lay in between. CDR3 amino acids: CASSHRATGPTGELFF. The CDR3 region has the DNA TGCGCCAGCAGCCATAGGGCTACAGGACCCACCGGGGAGCTGTTTTTT.

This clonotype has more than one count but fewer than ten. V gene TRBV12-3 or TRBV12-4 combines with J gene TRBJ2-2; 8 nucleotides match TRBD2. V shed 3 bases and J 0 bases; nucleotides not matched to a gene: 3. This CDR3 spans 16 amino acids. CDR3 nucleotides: TGTGCCAGCAGTTTTGCGGGGGGTCCGAACACCGGGGAGCTGTTTTTT. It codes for CASSFAGGPNTGELFF.

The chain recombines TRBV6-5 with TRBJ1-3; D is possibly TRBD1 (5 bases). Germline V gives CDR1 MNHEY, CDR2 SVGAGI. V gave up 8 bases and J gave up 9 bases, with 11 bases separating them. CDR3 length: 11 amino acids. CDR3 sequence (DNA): TGTGCCAGCCAGACAGCCGGCACCATATATTTT. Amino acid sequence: CASQTAGTIYF.